This T cell receptor beta chain was sequenced in a study of blood T cells in healthy people across ages. Study-level findings and limits: Donor CMV infection status was unknown, possibly confounding age-related changes in expanded clonotypes. Per-million-T-cell TCR beta diversity fell roughly linearly with age.

With a J-beta primer mix and a sample-barcoded 5' primer, a second PCR ran roughly 6 to 12 cycles. Every cDNA was tagged by a template-switch adaptor with 12 random nucleotides. Each single sample gave us at least 2.5 million CDR3-containing paired-end reads. From the 5' RACE reads, TCRdb called clonotypes with MiXCR, one entry per CDR3 protein. The sample includes over 950,000 distinct CDR3 sequences, around two fifths of them seen just once. Points on this clonotype: As yet, its antigen is unknown.

Germline values: CDR1 DFQATT, CDR2 SNEGSKA (reference sequence). The CDR3 covers 10 residues. V was cut by 4 bases and J by 6 bases, with 6 bases left in between. This sequence originates from a man aged 18 to 30 in good health. V is TRBV20-1 and J is TRBJ1-2, with D unresolved. The sample consisted of blood. CDR3 in DNA: TGCAGTGCTATTGGGGATGGCTACACCTTC. Amino acid sequence: CSAIGDGYTF.